Following are 19 T cell receptor beta chains from one sample sequenced in a study of T cells after yellow fever vaccination. TCRdb re-called the 5' RACE reads through MiXCR, storing one row per CDR3 protein. The table has more than 90,000 distinct CDR3 sequences, 8.4% seen once. Sequences were derived from CD8+ T cells sorted from PBMCs, sampled 45 days after the yellow fever booster vaccination. Receptors were obtained from a man aged 25 to 40 who received the YFV17D yellow fever vaccine.

This clonotype was recorded at least ten times. The rearrangement joins TRBV6-5 to TRBJ1-4; D remains unclear. Trimming cost V 2 bases and J 0 bases, with 7 bases left between them. Germline assignment: CDR1 MNHEY and CDR2 SVGAGI. This CDR3 region has 15 residues. This chain's CDR3 is CASSYGSATNEKLFF. The CDR3 bases are TGTGCCAGCAGTTACGGGTCTGCAACTAATGAAAAACTGTTTTTT.

This clonotype has a count of ten or more. This chain uses TRBV4-3 with TRBJ2-3; TRBD1 might be the D (6 bases). V gave up 2 bases and J gave up 4 bases, with 10 bases separating them. This CDR3 region has 14 residues. Germline lookup yields CDR1 LGHNA and CDR2 YSLEER. CDR3 DNA sequence: TGCGCCAGCAGCCAATTGGACAGATCAGATACGCAGTATTTT. Protein product: CASSQLDRSDTQYF.

This clonotype was seen at least ten times. V is TRBV25-1 and J is TRBJ2-1, with TRBD2 identical over 13 bases. The CDR3 sequence is 16 residues long. V shed 2 bases, J shed 5 bases, and the junction held 3 bases outside the gene matches. Germline CDR1 is MGHDK and CDR2 is SYGVNS. The CDR3 nucleotides read TGTGCCAGCAGTGAACTCGGGACTAGCGGGGACAATGAGCAGTTCTTC. As protein: CASSELGTSGDNEQFF.

This clonotype was picked up many times. The chain combines TRBV20-1 with TRBJ2-7; possible D gene TRBD1, 5 bases. Germline V gene lookup returns CDR1 DFQATT and CDR2 SNEGSKA (reference sequence). Trimming shortened V by 3 bases and J by 4 bases, and 16 bases separated the two germline ends. The length of the CDR3 is 14 residues. In DNA form, the CDR3 reads TGCAGTGCTAGTCCTCCGACAGCTAATTACGAGCAGTACTTC. It encodes CSASPPTANYEQYF.

At least ten counts were recorded for this clonotype. The chain couples TRBV7-9 to TRBJ2-1; 9 bases match TRBD1. CDR1 and CDR2 from the germline V gene are SEHNR and FQNEAQ (reference sequence). The CDR3 loop spans 13 amino acids. The CDR3 DNA follows: TGTGCGAGCGGACAGGGGCTCAACAATGAGCAGTTCTTC. It is translated as CASGQGLNNEQFF.

This clonotype was counted at least ten times. The rearrangement links TRBV27 to TRBJ2-1; 13 bases align to TRBD2. Per the germline V gene, CDR1 is MNHEY and CDR2 is SMNVEV (reference sequence). The J segment lost 8 bases and the V segment lost 5 bases, leaving 6 bases of the junction unmatched. The CDR3 is 15 amino acids. The CDR3 loop is CASSPRTSGSHEQFF. The CDR3 DNA reads as TGTGCCAGCAGTCCCCGGACTAGCGGGAGCCATGAGCAGTTCTTC.

As regards this clonotype: A much larger clone differs from this one at a single base, so this may be a read error. The genes are TRBV7-6 and TRBJ2-2, with D possibly being TRBD1 or TRBD2 (6 bases each). Trimming took 5 bases from V and 9 from J, leaving 10 bases between them. CDR1 and CDR2 (germline): SGHVS, FNYEAQ. The CDR3 loop spans 12 amino acids. CDR3 sequence (DNA): TGTGCCAGCAGCACAGGGAGGAGGGAGCTGTTTTTT. This translates into CASSTGRRELFF.

This clonotype was found many times. The chain recombines TRBV7-6 with TRBJ2-2, with 8 bases lining up with TRBD2. Unmatched junction bases numbered 2, after V lost 5 bases and J lost 0 bases. The CDR3 is 15 residues long. The germline CDR1 and CDR2 sequences are SGHVS and FNYEAQ. CDR3 amino acids: CASSPGGSNTGELFF. The CDR3 coding sequence is TGTGCCAGCAGCCCGGGAGGGTCGAACACCGGGGAGCTGTTTTTT.

This clonotype turned up a few times. Here the CDR3 reads CSVRTSEDNEQFF. The CDR3 bases are TGCAGCGTTAGGACTAGCGAAGACAATGAGCAGTTCTTC. The chain has TRBV29-1 and TRBJ2-1; 9 nucleotides align to TRBD2. This CDR3 region has 13 residues. The junction had 4 bases not matched to a gene; V was cut back by 5 bases and J by 5 bases. Germline V gene data show CDR1 as SQVTM and CDR2 as ANQGSEA.

This clonotype was seen ten or more times. The rearrangement joins TRBV2 to TRBJ2-4; the D gene could be TRBD1 or TRBD2 (5 bases each). The CDR3 contains 14 residues. CDR1 is SNHLY and CDR2 is FYNNEI in the germline V gene. Trimming cost V 11 bases and J 8 bases, with 22 bases left between them. The CDR3 bases are TGTGCCGGGGGTGAGAGTGGCCCCCTCGACATTCAGTACTTC. It specifies CAGGESGPLDIQYF.

This clonotype was picked up many times. The CDR3 region has the DNA TGTGCCAGCAGCCTGGGACAGGGAGCCCGAGACGAGCAGTACTTC. Encoded protein: CASSLGQGARDEQYF. The chain carries TRBV12-3 or TRBV12-4 and TRBJ2-7, with 9 bases matching TRBD1. The CDR3 consists of 15 residues. The V segment lost 6 bases and the J segment 5 bases; nucleotides outside the gene matches: 11.

This clonotype has ten or more counts. The V call is TRBV6-2 or TRBV6-3, the J call TRBJ2-1; D perhaps matches TRBD2 (6 bases). The CDR3 is 16 amino acids. The germline CDR1 and CDR2 sequences are MNHEY and SVGEGT. V was trimmed by 0 bases and J by 0 bases, leaving 9 bases between them. CDR3 sequence (DNA): TGTGCCAGCAGTTACTCGGGGCGGGACTCCTACAATGAGCAGTTCTTC. This translates into CASSYSGRDSYNEQFF.

Many counts were recorded for this clonotype. J is TRBJ2-5 and V is TRBV6-5; 10 bases are shared with TRBD2. Losses at the gene ends were 2 bases for V and 5 bases for J; bases not matched to a gene: 5. Germline-derived CDR1 and CDR2 are MNHEY and SVGAGI. The CDR3 covers 15 residues. The chain's CDR3 is CASSYDLAGDETQYF. The CDR3 coding sequence is TGTGCCAGCAGTTACGATCTAGCGGGAGACGAGACCCAGTACTTC.

V gene TRBV11-1 combines with J gene TRBJ2-5; TRBD1 aligns across 9 bases. The CDR3 covers 19 residues. Germline lookup yields CDR1 SGHAT and CDR2 FQDESV (reference sequence). The J segment lost 1 base and the V segment lost 3 bases, leaving 15 bases of the junction unmatched. The CDR3 protein is CASSFSPGTGPTIQETQYF. DNA for the CDR3: TGTGCCAGCAGCTTTTCACCCGGGACAGGGCCCACCATCCAAGAGACCCAGTACTTC. The variable domain in full, completed from reference TRBV11-1 and TRBJ2-5, reads EAEVAQSPRYKITEKSQAVAFWCDPISGHATLYWYRQILGQGPELLVQFQDESVVDDSQLPKDRFSAERLKGVDSTLKIQPAELGDSAMYLCASSFSPGTGPTIQETQYFGPGTRLLVL.

This clonotype has at least ten counts. The CDR3 bases are TGCGCCAGCAGTGAGTACATCGAGACCCAGTACTTC. The encoded protein is CASSEYIETQYF. The chain couples TRBV10-2 to TRBJ2-5, with no clear D. The CDR3 spans 12 residues. Germline V gives CDR1 WSHSY, CDR2 SAAADI. The V and J ends lost 1 base and 5 bases respectively, with 5 bases between them.

This clonotype was seen a handful of times. V gene TRBV11-2 combines with J gene TRBJ2-4, with TRBD1 matching over 7 bases. Germline trimming cut 5 bases from V and 0 bases from J; bases unmatched to any gene: 7. The CDR3 contains 16 residues. CDR1 is SGHAT, CDR2 FQNNGV, per germline. CDR3 sequence: CASSHGTDLAKNIQYF. CDR3 nucleotides: TGTGCCAGCAGCCACGGGACAGACCTAGCCAAAAACATTCAGTACTTC.

This clonotype was observed a handful of times. The rearrangement links TRBV7-9 to TRBJ2-7; D might be TRBD2 (5 bases). This CDR3 has 13 residues. Trimming took 2 bases from V and 7 from J, leaving 12 bases between them. Germline values: CDR1 SEHNR, CDR2 FQNEAQ (reference sequence). For the CDR3, the DNA is TGTGCCAGCAGCTTAACGGGTTCGGGGGAGCAGTACTTC. Protein: CASSLTGSGEQYF.

This clonotype was recorded a few times. The V and J genes are TRBV9 and TRBJ2-7; unclear D gene. Trimming cost V 0 bases and J 5 bases, with 12 bases left between them. This CDR3 has 14 amino acids. Germline V gene data show CDR1 as SGDLS and CDR2 as YYNGEE. Here the CDR3 reads CASSVVGGSDEQYF. Here the CDR3 DNA reads TGTGCCAGCAGCGTAGTAGGTGGGTCGGACGAGCAGTACTTC.

This clonotype was recorded at least ten times. The chain couples TRBV6-5 to TRBJ2-3; perhaps TRBD2 as D (5 bases). Germline values: CDR1 MNHEY, CDR2 SVGAGI. The V gene lost 2 bases and the J gene lost 2 bases, with 23 bases spanning the gap. The CDR3 totals 19 residues. CDR3 residues: CASSYPRPPQRLATDTQYF. CDR3 nucleotide sequence: TGTGCCAGCAGTTACCCTCGCCCCCCACAACGGCTAGCCACAGATACGCAGTATTTT.